The rows below give T cell receptor beta chains drawn from one sample of a study of cytomegalovirus exposure and HLA in healthy donors. Libraries were prepared by immunoSEQ multiplex PCR; TCRdb keeps only in-frame clonotypes and omits some of them. Of about 89,000 clones listed, around 86% are singletons. What was sequenced was PBMCs. These receptors all come from a man aged 30-40 years in good health and CMV-seropositive. Both conserved end residues are part of each CDR3. The order of the fields is clone size, D gene, J gene, V gene, CDR3 DNA, CDR3 protein. A D gene is named only where the DNA matches it firmly. Clone size is shown for a subset of rows, as once, few, many or a class of expanded clone.

>-|TRBD2|TRBJ2-7|TRBV7-2
TGTGCCAGCAGCTATCGGACTAGCGGATCCTACGAGCAGTACTTC
CASSYRTSGSYEQYF
>-|-|TRBJ2-5|TRBV5-4
TGTGCCAGCAGCTTGGGGGACAACTGGTACCTTCAAGAGACCCAGTACTTC
CASSLGDNWYLQETQYF
>once|TRBD1|TRBJ1-4|TRBV28
TGTGCCAGCAACACAGGGGGCTCCAATGAAAAACTGTTTTTT
CASNTGGSNEKLFF
>-|TRBD1|TRBJ1-5|TRBV5-5
TGTGCCAGCAGCTTGCGGACAGGGGGAATCAATCAGCCCCAGCATTTT
CASSLRTGGINQPQHF
>-|TRBD1|TRBJ1-2|TRBV4-1
TGCGCCAGCAGCTGGGGACAGGGAAAAGATGGCTACACCTTC
CASSWGQGKDGYTF
>once|TRBD2|TRBJ2-1|TRBV27
TGTGCCAGCAGTCCGGGACTAGCGGTCTCCAATCAGTTCTTC
CASSPGLAVSNQFF
>-|TRBD2|TRBJ2-3|TRBV5-1
TGCGCCAGCAGCGTCAGCGGGGGAGGTACGCAGTATTTT
CASSVSGGGTQYF
>once|TRBD2|TRBJ2-2|TRBV2
TGTGCCAGCAGGGGGACTAGCGGACCTGGCGGGGAGCTGTTTTTT
CASRGTSGPGGELFF
>-|TRBD1|TRBJ2-1|TRBV7-8
TGTGCCAGCAGCTTCTCCGGGACAGGGGGCCGTAATGAGCAGTTCTTC
CASSFSGTGGRNEQFF
>few|-|TRBJ1-1|TRBV10-1
TGCGCCAGCAGTGAGTCGATAGGAGTGAACACTGAAGCTTTCTTT
CASSESIGVNTEAFF
>-|TRBD2|TRBJ2-5|TRBV5-4
TGTGCCAGCAGCTCCCGACTAGCGGGAGAGGGTGAGACCCAGTACTTC
CASSSRLAGEGETQYF
>-|TRBD2|TRBJ2-7|TRBV11-2
TGTGCCAGCAGCGGCCTCGGGCTAGCGGGCTTCTACGAGCAGTACTTC
CASSGLGLAGFYEQYF
>-|-|TRBJ2-7|TRBV27
TGTGCCAGCAGTCCCTTAGACAGGCTTTGGGAGCAGTACTTC
CASSPLDRLWEQYF
>-|TRBD1|TRBJ2-7|TRBV2
TGTGCCAGCAGGCCCAGGGACAGCCCCCTGGGCGAGCAGTACTTC
CASRPRDSPLGEQYF
>-|-|TRBJ2-6|TRBV4-2
TGTGCCAGCAGCCAAGACGATCGGTCTGGGGCCAACGTCCTGACTTTC
CASSQDDRSGANVLTF
>-|TRBD1|TRBJ2-5|TRBV5-1
TGCGCCAGCAGCGGTCCCGGGACAGGGATCCAAGAGACCCAGTACTTC
CASSGPGTGIQETQYF
>once|TRBD2|TRBJ2-1|TRBV6-5
TGTGCCAGCAGTTACGCGGCTAGCGGACTCTACAATGAGCAGTTCTTC
CASSYAASGLYNEQFF
>-|-|TRBJ1-2|TRBV7-8
TGTGCCAGCAGCCTCTCAGTGGAGGGCAGGGGCTACACCTTC
CASSLSVEGRGYTF
>-|-|TRBJ1-4|TRBV2
TGTGCCAGCACACCTGGGGGGGAGCCTAATGAAAAACTGTTTTTT
CASTPGGEPNEKLFF
>-|TRBD2|TRBJ2-2|TRBV30
TGTGCCTGGAGTGTCTTAGCGGGGCACACCGGGGAGCTGTTTTTT
CAWSVLAGHTGELFF
>-|-|TRBJ2-5|TRBV5-1
TGCGCCAGCAGCTTGCTTGTGGGGGCTGGAGAGACCCAGTACTTC
CASSLLVGAGETQYF
>-|-|TRBJ2-2|TRBV11-2
TGTGCCAGCAGCTTGCGAAGGAACACCGGGGAGCTGTTTTTT
CASSLRRNTGELFF
>once|-|TRBJ1-5|TRBV19
TGTGCCAGTAGTTGGGGGGTTGATAGCAATCAGCCCCAGCATTTT
CASSWGVDSNQPQHF
>-|-|TRBJ2-5|TRBV10-1
TGCGCCAGCAGTGCAGCGCACCAAGAGACCCAGTACTTC
CASSAAHQETQYF
>-|-|TRBJ2-7|TRBV10-2
TGCGCCAGCACCCTCACGGTCCTCTCCTACGAGCAGTACTTC
CASTLTVLSYEQYF
>-|-|TRBJ1-2|TRBV7-2
TGTGCCAGCAGCTTAGTGGGAGGGGTCGCGGGGGCCAACTATGGCTACACCTTC
CASSLVGGVAGANYGYTF
>-|TRBD2|TRBJ2-2|TRBV4-1
TGCGCCAGCAGTACCGCGGGAGTCGGAACCGGGGAGCTGTTTTTT
CASSTAGVGTGELFF
>-|-|TRBJ1-2|TRBV5-4
TGTGCCAGCAGCTTGGCCGACTATGGCTACACCTTC
CASSLADYGYTF
>-|TRBD2|TRBJ2-1|TRBV25-1
TGTGCCAGCAGTGAATTACTAGCGGGGACAACTGAGCAGTTCTTC
CASSELLAGTTEQFF
>-|-|TRBJ2-5|TRBV5-1
TGCGCCAGCAGCTTGGCCGGAGGGCGGGAGACCCAGTACTTC
CASSLAGGRETQYF
>-|-|TRBJ2-5|TRBV6-1
TGTGCCAGCAGTGGGGGCCTACACGAGGCCCAGTACTTC
CASSGGLHEAQYF
>-|TRBD2|TRBJ2-4|TRBV7-9
TGTGCCAGCAGTTGGCTAGCGGAAAACATTCAGTACTTC
CASSWLAENIQYF
>-|TRBD1|TRBJ2-7|TRBV6-6
TGTGCCAGCAGGGGGACAGGGGGCGGCTACGAGCAGTACTTC
CASRGTGGGYEQYF